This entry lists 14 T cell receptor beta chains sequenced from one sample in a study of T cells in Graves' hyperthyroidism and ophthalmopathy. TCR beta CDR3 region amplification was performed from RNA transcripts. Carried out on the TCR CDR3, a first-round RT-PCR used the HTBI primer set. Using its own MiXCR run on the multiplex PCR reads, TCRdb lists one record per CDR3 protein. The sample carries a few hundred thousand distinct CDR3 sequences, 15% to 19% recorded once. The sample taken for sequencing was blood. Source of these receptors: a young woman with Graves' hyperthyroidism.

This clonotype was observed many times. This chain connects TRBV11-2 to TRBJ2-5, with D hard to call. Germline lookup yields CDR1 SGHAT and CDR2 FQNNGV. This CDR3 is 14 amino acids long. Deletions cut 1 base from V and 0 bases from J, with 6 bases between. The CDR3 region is CASSLGFYQETQYF. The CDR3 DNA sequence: TGTGCCAGCAGCTTAGGTTTCTACCAAGAGACCCAGTACTTC.

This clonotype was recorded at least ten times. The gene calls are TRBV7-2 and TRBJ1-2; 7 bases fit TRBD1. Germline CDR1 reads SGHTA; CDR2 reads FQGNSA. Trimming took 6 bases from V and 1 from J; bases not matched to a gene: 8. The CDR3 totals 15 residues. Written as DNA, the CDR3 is TGTGCCAGCAGAGATACCGGGACAGTTAACTATGGCTACACCTTC. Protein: CASRDTGTVNYGYTF.

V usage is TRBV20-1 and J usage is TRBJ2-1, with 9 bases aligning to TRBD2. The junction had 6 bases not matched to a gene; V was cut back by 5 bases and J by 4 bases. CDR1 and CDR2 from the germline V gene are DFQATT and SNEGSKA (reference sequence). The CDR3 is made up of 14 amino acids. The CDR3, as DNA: TGCAGTGCTGGCCGACTAGCGGAGTACAATGAGCAGTTCTTC. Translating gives CSAGRLAEYNEQFF.

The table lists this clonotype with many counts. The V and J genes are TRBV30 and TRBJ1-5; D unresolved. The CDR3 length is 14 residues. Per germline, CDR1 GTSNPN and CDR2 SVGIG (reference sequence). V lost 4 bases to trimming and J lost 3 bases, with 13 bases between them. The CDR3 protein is CAWTPSSNNQPQHF. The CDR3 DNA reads TGTGCCTGGACGCCGAGCAGTAACAATCAGCCCCAGCATTTT.

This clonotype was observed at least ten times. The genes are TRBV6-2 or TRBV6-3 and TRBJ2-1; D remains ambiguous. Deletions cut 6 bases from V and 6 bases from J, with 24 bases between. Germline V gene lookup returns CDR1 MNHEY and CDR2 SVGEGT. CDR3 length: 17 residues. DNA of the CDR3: TGTGCCAGCAGCCAAACCCCTTTTGGGCCTACTGGCAATGAGCAGTTCTTC. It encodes CASSQTPFGPTGNEQFF.

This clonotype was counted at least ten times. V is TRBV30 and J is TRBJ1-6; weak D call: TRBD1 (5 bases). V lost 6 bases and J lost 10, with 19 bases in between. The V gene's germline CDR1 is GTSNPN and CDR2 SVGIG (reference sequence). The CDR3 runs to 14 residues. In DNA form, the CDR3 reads TGTGCCTGCATGGGGGGGACGCTTGGGTCACCCCTCCACTTT. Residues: CACMGGTLGSPLHF.

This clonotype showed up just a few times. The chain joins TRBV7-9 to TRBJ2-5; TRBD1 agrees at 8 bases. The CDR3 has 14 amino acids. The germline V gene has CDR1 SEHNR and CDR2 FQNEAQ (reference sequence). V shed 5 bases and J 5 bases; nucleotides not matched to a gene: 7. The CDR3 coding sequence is TGTGCCAGCAGCACCGGACAGGGATCCGAGACCCAGTACTTC. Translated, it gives CASSTGQGSETQYF. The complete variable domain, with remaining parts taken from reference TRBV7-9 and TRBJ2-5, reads DTGVSQNPRHKITKRGQNVTFRCDPISEHNRLYWYRQTLGQGPEFLTYFQNEAQLEKSRLLSDRFSAERPKGSFSTLEIQRTEQGDSAMYLCASSTGQGSETQYFGPGTRLLVL.

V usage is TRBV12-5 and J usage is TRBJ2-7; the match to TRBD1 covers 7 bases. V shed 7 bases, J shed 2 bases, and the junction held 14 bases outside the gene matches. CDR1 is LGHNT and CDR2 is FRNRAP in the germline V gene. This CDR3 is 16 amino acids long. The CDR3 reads CASAPNRGPSPYEQYF. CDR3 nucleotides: TGTGCTAGTGCCCCAAACAGGGGCCCCTCCCCCTACGAGCAGTACTTC.

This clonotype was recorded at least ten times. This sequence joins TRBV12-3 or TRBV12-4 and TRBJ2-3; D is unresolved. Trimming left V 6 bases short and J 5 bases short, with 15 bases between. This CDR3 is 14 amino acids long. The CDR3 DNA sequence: TGTGCCAGCAGCCAGACCGCGAGTGAAGATACGCAGTATTTT. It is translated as CASSQTASEDTQYF.

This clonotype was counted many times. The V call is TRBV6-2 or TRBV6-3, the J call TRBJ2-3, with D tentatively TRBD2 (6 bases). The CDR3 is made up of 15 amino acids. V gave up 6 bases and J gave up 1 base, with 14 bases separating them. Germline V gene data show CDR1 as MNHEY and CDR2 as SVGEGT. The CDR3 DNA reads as TGTGCCAGCAGAGGGCCTAGGAGGGGCACAGATACGCAGTATTTT. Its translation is CASRGPRRGTDTQYF.

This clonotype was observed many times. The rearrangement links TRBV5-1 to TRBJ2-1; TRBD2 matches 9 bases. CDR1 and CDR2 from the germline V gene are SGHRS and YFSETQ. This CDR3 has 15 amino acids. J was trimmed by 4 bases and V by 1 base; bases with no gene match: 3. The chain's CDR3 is CASSLILAGYNEQFF. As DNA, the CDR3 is TGCGCCAGCAGCTTGATCCTAGCGGGATACAATGAGCAGTTCTTC.

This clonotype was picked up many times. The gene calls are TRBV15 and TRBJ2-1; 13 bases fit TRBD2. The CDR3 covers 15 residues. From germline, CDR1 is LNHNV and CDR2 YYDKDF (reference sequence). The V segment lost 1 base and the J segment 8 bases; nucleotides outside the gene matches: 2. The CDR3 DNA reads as TGTGCCACCAGCAGAGCGACTAGCGGGAGGCATGAGCAGTTCTTC. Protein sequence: CATSRATSGRHEQFF.

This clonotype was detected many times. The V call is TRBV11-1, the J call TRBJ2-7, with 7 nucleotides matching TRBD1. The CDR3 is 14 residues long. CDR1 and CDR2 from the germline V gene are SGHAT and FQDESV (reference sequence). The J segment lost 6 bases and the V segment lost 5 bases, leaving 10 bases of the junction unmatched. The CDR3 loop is CASSIDRDGLEQYF. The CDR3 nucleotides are TGTGCCAGCAGCATAGACAGGGATGGGCTCGAGCAGTACTTC. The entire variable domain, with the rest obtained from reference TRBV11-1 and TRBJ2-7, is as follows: EAEVAQSPRYKITEKSQAVAFWCDPISGHATLYWYRQILGQGPELLVQFQDESVVDDSQLPKDRFSAERLKGVDSTLKIQPAELGDSAMYLCASSIDRDGLEQYFGPGTRLTVT.

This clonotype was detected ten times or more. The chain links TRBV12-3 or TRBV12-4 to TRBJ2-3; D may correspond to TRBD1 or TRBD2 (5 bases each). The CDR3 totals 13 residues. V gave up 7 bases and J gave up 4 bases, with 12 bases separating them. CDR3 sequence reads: CASTGRDPDTQYF. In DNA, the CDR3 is TGTGCCAGCACGGGCAGGGACCCAGATACGCAGTATTTT.